Listed below are T cell receptor beta chains from one sample, sequenced in a study of cytomegalovirus exposure and HLA in healthy donors. TCRdb's copy holds only in-frame clones and misses some; the assay was immunoSEQ multiplex PCR. The table shows hundreds of thousands of clones, with roughly 90% occurring only once. The sequencing sample was made of PBMCs. These receptors came from a woman aged 18 to 35 in good health and CMV-seronegative. Both conserved end residues are part of each CDR3. D genes are given only for firm matches. Some rows mark clone size as missing; the rest say once, few, many or name a class of expanded clone.

abundance: -; j_gene: TRBJ2-7; d_gene: -; v_gene: TRBV6-5; CDR3nt: TGTGCCAGCAGTTACTCGAGGAGGGGGCGTTTCGAGCAGTACTTC; CDR3aa: CASSYSRRGRFEQYF
abundance: -; j_gene: TRBJ1-2; d_gene: -; v_gene: TRBV6-4; CDR3nt: TGTGCCAGCAGTGACATTCAGGCAGGGCCTCCCTATGGCTACACCTTC; CDR3aa: CASSDIQAGPPYGYTF
abundance: -; j_gene: TRBJ2-7; d_gene: -; v_gene: TRBV13; CDR3nt: TGTGCCAGCAGCTTAGAGAACAGCTACGAGCAGTACTTC; CDR3aa: CASSLENSYEQYF
abundance: once; j_gene: TRBJ2-2; d_gene: -; v_gene: TRBV19; CDR3nt: TGTGCCAGTAGTCCGCGGACACTCACCGGGGAGCTGTTTTTT; CDR3aa: CASSPRTLTGELFF
abundance: -; j_gene: TRBJ2-5; d_gene: TRBD2; v_gene: TRBV18; CDR3nt: TGTGCCAGCTCACCGGTCTTCGCGGGGGGCCAAGAGACCCAGTACTTC; CDR3aa: CASSPVFAGGQETQYF
abundance: -; j_gene: TRBJ1-1; d_gene: TRBD1; v_gene: TRBV10-3; CDR3nt: TGTGCCGTCACCGAGGGGACAGGGACGGAATCCACTGAAGCTTTCTTT; CDR3aa: CAVTEGTGTESTEAFF
abundance: -; j_gene: TRBJ2-2; d_gene: TRBD2; v_gene: TRBV10-3; CDR3nt: TGTGCCATCAGTGACTGGGGGGGGGAGGCCGGGGAGCTGTTTTTT; CDR3aa: CAISDWGGEAGELFF
abundance: -; j_gene: TRBJ1-5; d_gene: -; v_gene: TRBV10-3; CDR3nt: TGTGCCATTTCTGCGGGCTTCAATCAGCCCCAGCATTTT; CDR3aa: CAISAGFNQPQHF
abundance: -; j_gene: TRBJ1-2; d_gene: -; v_gene: TRBV5-6; CDR3nt: TGTGCCAGCAGCCTCCCAGACAAAAACTATGGCTACACCTTC; CDR3aa: CASSLPDKNYGYTF
abundance: -; j_gene: TRBJ1-2; d_gene: -; v_gene: TRBV4-2; CDR3nt: TGTGCCAGCAGCCAAGATCTTAACGTCTATAGCGGCTACACCTTC; CDR3aa: CASSQDLNVYSGYTF
abundance: -; j_gene: TRBJ2-1; d_gene: TRBD2; v_gene: TRBV6-4; CDR3nt: TGTGCCAGCAGCGTTAGCGGGGGGGCCGCCTACAATGAGCAGTTCTTC; CDR3aa: CASSVSGGAAYNEQFF
abundance: -; j_gene: TRBJ1-1; d_gene: -; v_gene: TRBV5-1; CDR3nt: TGCGCCAGCAGCTTGGTGGGCAGGGGCTCGGGAACTGAAGCTTTCTTT; CDR3aa: CASSLVGRGSGTEAFF
abundance: -; j_gene: TRBJ1-6; d_gene: -; v_gene: TRBV2; CDR3nt: TGTGCCAACACCAAGGACGGGAGTATTAATTCCCCCCTCCACTTT; CDR3aa: CANTKDGSINSPLHF
abundance: -; j_gene: TRBJ2-1; d_gene: -; v_gene: TRBV9; CDR3nt: TGTGCCAGCAGCCCCAATAGCGGCTACAATGAGCAGTTCTTC; CDR3aa: CASSPNSGYNEQFF
abundance: -; j_gene: TRBJ2-3; d_gene: TRBD2; v_gene: TRBV10-2; CDR3nt: TGCGCCAGCAGTGAGGGTAGCGGGGGGTTCACAGATACGCAGTATTTT; CDR3aa: CASSEGSGGFTDTQYF
abundance: -; j_gene: TRBJ2-3; d_gene: TRBD2; v_gene: TRBV9; CDR3nt: TGTGCCAGCAGCCCTAGACTAGCGGGGGCCGCTGATACGCAGTATTTT; CDR3aa: CASSPRLAGAADTQYF
abundance: -; j_gene: TRBJ1-4; d_gene: -; v_gene: TRBV18; CDR3nt: TGTGCCAGCTCAAAACGACAGGATACAACTAATGAAAAACTGTTTTTT; CDR3aa: CASSKRQDTTNEKLFF
abundance: -; j_gene: TRBJ2-1; d_gene: TRBD2; v_gene: TRBV7-8; CDR3nt: TGTGCCAGCAGCTTAGTAACTCGGCGGGGGGGCGGATACAATGAGCAGTTCTTC; CDR3aa: CASSLVTRRGGGYNEQFF
abundance: -; j_gene: TRBJ2-5; d_gene: TRBD2; v_gene: TRBV19; CDR3nt: TGTGCCAGTAGTTCCAGGGAGGGGGAGACCCAGTACTTC; CDR3aa: CASSSREGETQYF
abundance: -; j_gene: TRBJ2-1; d_gene: -; v_gene: TRBV14; CDR3nt: TGTGCCAGCAGCCAAGTTGTGGGGGGCAATGAGCAGTTCTTC; CDR3aa: CASSQVVGGNEQFF
abundance: -; j_gene: TRBJ1-4; d_gene: TRBD1; v_gene: TRBV7-9; CDR3nt: TGTGCCAGCAGCCAGACAGGGGAAGAAAAACTGTTTTTT; CDR3aa: CASSQTGEEKLFF
abundance: once; j_gene: TRBJ2-5; d_gene: TRBD2; v_gene: TRBV10-3; CDR3nt: TGTGCCATCGCGACTAGCTGGGAGACCCAGTACTTC; CDR3aa: CAIATSWETQYF
abundance: few; j_gene: TRBJ2-7; d_gene: TRBD1; v_gene: TRBV28; CDR3nt: TGTGCCAGCAGTACGGGACAGGTCCACGAGCAGTACTTC; CDR3aa: CASSTGQVHEQYF
abundance: -; j_gene: TRBJ1-3; d_gene: TRBD1; v_gene: TRBV9; CDR3nt: TGTGCCAGCAGTATTGAGCAGGGGGTGTTTAAATTCCGAAACACCATATATTTT; CDR3aa: CASSIEQGVFKFRNTIYF
abundance: -; j_gene: TRBJ1-1; d_gene: -; v_gene: TRBV7-6; CDR3nt: TGTGCCAGCAGCTTAGAGGGGCAGGGTGGCACTGAAGCTTTCTTT; CDR3aa: CASSLEGQGGTEAFF
abundance: -; j_gene: TRBJ2-7; d_gene: -; v_gene: TRBV7-2; CDR3nt: TGTGCCAGCAGCTTAGGGCCATTCTACGAGCAGTACTTC; CDR3aa: CASSLGPFYEQYF
abundance: -; j_gene: TRBJ1-1; d_gene: TRBD1; v_gene: TRBV7-3; CDR3nt: TGTGCCAGCAGCCCCGGGGACAGGGGGCAGATCACTGAAGCTTTCTTT; CDR3aa: CASSPGDRGQITEAFF
abundance: -; j_gene: TRBJ2-5; d_gene: -; v_gene: TRBV6-4; CDR3nt: TGTGCCAGCAGTCAGACATTCCAAGAGACCCAGTACTTC; CDR3aa: CASSQTFQETQYF